This passage covers 7 T cell receptor beta chains from one sample sequenced in a study of T-cell reconstitution after alpha-beta-depleted transplantation in children. Unique molecular identifiers tagged the TCRbeta library. From the PCR reads, TCRdb called clonotypes with MiXCR, one entry per CDR3 protein. The sample shows around 530,000 distinct CDR3 sequences, 32% of them seen only once. The sample was PBMCs from the stem cell graft donor, taken from the stem cell graft. These receptors were obtained from a human donor who donated a stem cell graft to a child with aplastic anemia.

This clonotype was counted a few times. The chain carries TRBV7-3 and TRBJ1-1; possibly TRBD1 for D (5 bases). CDR3 length equals 13 residues. Germline V gives CDR1 SGHTA, CDR2 FQGTGA. The V end lost 4 bases, the J end lost 4 bases, and 10 bases lay between the germline ends. The CDR3 region is CASSSSGGTEAFF. In nucleotides, the CDR3 is TGTGCCAGCAGCTCCTCCGGGGGCACTGAAGCTTTCTTT. The variable domain in full, with the rest retrieved from reference TRBV7-3 and TRBJ1-1, is GAGVSQTPSNKVTEKGKYVELRCDPISGHTALYWYRQSLGQGPEFLIYFQGTGAADDSGLPNDRFFAVRPEGSVSTLKIQRTERGDSAVYLCASSSSGGTEAFFGQGTRLTVV.

CDR3: CASSRTGGEGEAFF. In nucleotides, the CDR3 is TGTGCCAGCTCACGGACAGGGGGCGAGGGTGAAGCTTTCTTT. The gene calls are TRBV18 and TRBJ1-1; 11 bases map to TRBD1. CDR1 and CDR2 from the germline V gene are KGHSH and LQKENI. This CDR3 contains 14 residues. The trim removed 4 bases at V and 7 bases at J, leaving 5 bases unmatched.

This clonotype was seen more than once but under ten times. CDR3: CATSAERQGGDTQYF. The CDR3 DNA sequence: TGTGCCACCAGTGCCGAAAGACAGGGAGGCGATACGCAGTATTTT. The chain combines TRBV24-1 with TRBJ2-3, with D perhaps TRBD1 (7 bases). The CDR3 loop spans 15 amino acids. Germline values: CDR1 KGHDR, CDR2 SFDVKD. V lost 5 bases and J 6 bases, leaving 17 bases between the germline ends.

A few counts support this clonotype. CDR3: CSAGPGQAGYGYTF. CDR3 coding DNA: TGCAGTGCTGGACCGGGACAGGCAGGATATGGCTACACCTTC. The rearrangement uses TRBV20-1 and TRBJ1-2, with 8 bases identical to TRBD1. V lost 5 bases and J lost 5; bases outside the gene matches: 10. Germline V gene lookup returns CDR1 DFQATT and CDR2 SNEGSKA (reference sequence). CDR3 length: 14 residues.

This chain connects TRBV6-4 to TRBJ2-5, with TRBD1 matching 9 bases. The CDR3 consists of 16 residues. The trim removed 3 bases at V and 3 bases at J, leaving 8 bases unmatched. Germline loops: CDR1 MRHNA, CDR2 SNTAGT. This chain's CDR3 is CASSESAGTGKETQYF. For the CDR3, the DNA is TGTGCCAGCAGTGAATCCGCCGGGACAGGGAAAGAGACCCAGTACTTC.

The chain combines TRBV29-1 with TRBJ2-3, with 9 bases identical to TRBD2. The CDR3 has 14 amino acids. With 6 bases clipped from V and 2 bases from J, the junction kept 6 bases outside the gene matches. Germline V CDR1 and CDR2: SQVTM, ANQGSEA. The CDR3 sequence: CSVTRTSDTDTQYF. The CDR3 DNA is TGCAGCGTCACACGGACTAGCGACACAGATACGCAGTATTTT.

This sequence joins TRBV7-6 and TRBJ2-3, with TRBD2 matching 10 bases. Germline V gene data show CDR1 as SGHVS and CDR2 as FNYEAQ. The CDR3 is made up of 14 amino acids. The trim removed 4 bases at V and 9 bases at J, leaving 7 bases unmatched. CDR3 amino acids: CASSSLAGLGTQYF. In nucleotides, the CDR3 is TGTGCCAGCAGCTCACTAGCGGGGTTGGGGACGCAGTATTTT.